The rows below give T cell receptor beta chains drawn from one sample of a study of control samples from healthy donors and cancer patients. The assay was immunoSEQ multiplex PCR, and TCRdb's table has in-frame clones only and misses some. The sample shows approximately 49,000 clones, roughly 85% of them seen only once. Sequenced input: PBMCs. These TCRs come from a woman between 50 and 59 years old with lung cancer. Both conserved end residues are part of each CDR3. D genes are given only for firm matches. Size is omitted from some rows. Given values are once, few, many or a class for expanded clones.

CDR3: CASSYSSEAFF
DNA: TGTGCCAGCAGTTACTCGAGTGAAGCTTTCTTT
J: TRBJ1-1
V: TRBV6-6
D: .
size: .

CDR3: CASSAGTGNSPLHF
DNA: TGTGCCAGTAGCGCCGGGACAGGCAATTCACCCCTCCACTTT
J: TRBJ1-6
V: TRBV19
D: TRBD1
size: .

CDR3: CASSTGGNQPQHF
DNA: TGTGCCAGCAGCACAGGGGGCAATCAGCCCCAGCATTTT
J: TRBJ1-5
V: TRBV6-5
D: TRBD1
size: .

CDR3: CASRTQDRPAYEQYF
DNA: TGTGCCAGCAGAACCCAGGACAGACCAGCCTACGAGCAGTACTTC
J: TRBJ2-7
V: TRBV6-5
D: .
size: .

CDR3: CASSPSDSSYGYTF
DNA: TGCGCCAGCAGCCCTTCGGACAGTTCCTATGGCTACACCTTC
J: TRBJ1-2
V: TRBV5-1
D: .
size: .

CDR3: CASSPSGTLYEQYF
DNA: TGTGCCAGCAGTCCGTCCGGGACGCTCTACGAGCAGTACTTC
J: TRBJ2-7
V: TRBV6-5
D: .
size: .

CDR3: CASSQELGRPQHF
DNA: TGCGCCAGCAGCCAAGAGCTGGGGCGGCCCCAGCATTTT
J: TRBJ1-5
V: TRBV4-3
D: .
size: .

CDR3: CASSRTNQPQHF
DNA: TGTGCCAGCAGCCGTACGAATCAGCCCCAGCATTTT
J: TRBJ1-5
V: TRBV28
D: .
size: once

CDR3: CASLPQTGGTEAFF
DNA: TGTGCTAGTCTACCTCAGACAGGGGGAACTGAAGCTTTCTTT
J: TRBJ1-1
V: TRBV12-5
D: TRBD1
size: .

CDR3: CASSTDSYNSPLHF
DNA: TGTGCCAGCAGCACCGACAGTTATAATTCACCCCTCCACTTT
J: TRBJ1-6
V: TRBV5-4
D: .
size: .

CDR3: CPSSQGGGTGTYEQYF
DNA: TGCCCCAGCAGCCAAGGGGGGGGGACAGGGACCTACGAGCAGTACTTC
J: TRBJ2-7
V: TRBV4-3
D: TRBD1
size: .

CDR3: CASSESATNEKLFF
DNA: TGTGCCAGCAGCGAGAGTGCAACTAATGAAAAACTGTTTTTT
J: TRBJ1-4
V: TRBV9
D: .
size: once

CDR3: CASMRGTNYGYTF
DNA: TGTGCCAGCATGAGGGGTACTAACTATGGCTACACCTTC
J: TRBJ1-2
V: TRBV7-9
D: .
size: few

CDR3: CASGLGQGSTGELFF
DNA: TGTGCTAGTGGTTTGGGACAGGGTTCCACCGGGGAGCTGTTTTTT
J: TRBJ2-2
V: TRBV12-5
D: TRBD1
size: .

CDR3: CASSLGVGSYNEQFF
DNA: TGTGCCAGCAGCTTGGGGGTAGGGTCCTACAATGAGCAGTTCTTC
J: TRBJ2-1
V: TRBV5-4
D: .
size: .

CDR3: CASSADSNQPQHF
DNA: TGTGCCAGCAGTGCGGATAGCAATCAGCCCCAGCATTTT
J: TRBJ1-5
V: TRBV2
D: .
size: .

CDR3: CASSSGEPNEKLFF
DNA: TGTGCCAGCAGTTCAGGGGAACCTAATGAAAAACTGTTTTTT
J: TRBJ1-4
V: TRBV28
D: .
size: .

CDR3: CAWSAGTGGQSAFF
DNA: TGTGCCTGGAGCGCCGGGACAGGGGGCCAGTCGGCTTTCTTT
J: TRBJ1-1
V: TRBV30
D: TRBD1
size: .

CDR3: CASRDSSSSGNTIYF
DNA: TGTGCCAGCAGGGACAGTTCCTCCTCTGGAAACACCATATATTTT
J: TRBJ1-3
V: TRBV7-2
D: .
size: .

CDR3: CASGLVNTGELFF
DNA: TGTGCTAGTGGTTTGGTTAACACCGGGGAGCTGTTTTTT
J: TRBJ2-2
V: TRBV12-5
D: .
size: .

CDR3: CASSSPGQGDQPQHF
DNA: TGTGCCAGCAGCTCCCCCGGACAGGGAGATCAGCCCCAGCATTTT
J: TRBJ1-5
V: TRBV7-8
D: TRBD1
size: .

CDR3: CASSSYRGSYGYTF
DNA: TGTGCCAGCAGTTCTTACAGGGGATCCTATGGCTACACCTTC
J: TRBJ1-2
V: TRBV6-5
D: TRBD1
size: .

CDR3: CASSDGQVSNQPQHF
DNA: TGTGCCAGCAGCGACGGACAGGTTAGCAATCAGCCCCAGCATTTT
J: TRBJ1-5
V: TRBV6-2/TRBV6-3
D: TRBD1
size: .

CDR3: CASGLVYGESSYNSPLHF
DNA: TGTGCTAGTGGTTTGGTATATGGAGAGAGCTCCTATAATTCACCCCTCCACTTT
J: TRBJ1-6
V: TRBV12-5
D: .
size: .

CDR3: CASSERDRTYEQYF
DNA: TGTGCCAGCAGTGAGAGGGACAGGACCTACGAGCAGTACTTC
J: TRBJ2-7
V: TRBV6-6
D: TRBD1
size: .

CDR3: CASSQWDREDYTF
DNA: TGCGCCAGCAGTCAATGGGACAGGGAGGACTACACCTTC
J: TRBJ1-2
V: TRBV23-1
D: TRBD1
size: .

CDR3: CASSLTTGWEEKLFF
DNA: TGTGCCAGCTCACTTACGACAGGGTGGGAAGAAAAACTGTTTTTT
J: TRBJ1-4
V: TRBV18
D: TRBD1
size: .

CDR3: CASSEDPRTGDTEAFF
DNA: TGTGCCAGCAGTGAAGACCCGCGGACAGGGGACACTGAAGCTTTCTTT
J: TRBJ1-1
V: TRBV2
D: TRBD1
size: .

CDR3: CASSWWAIGTYEQYF
DNA: TGTGCCAGCAGTTGGTGGGCCATAGGCACCTACGAGCAGTACTTC
J: TRBJ2-7
V: TRBV27
D: .
size: .

CDR3: CASIMPGDITEAFF
DNA: TGCGCCTCGATTATGCCGGGGGATATCACTGAAGCTTTCTTT
J: TRBJ1-1
V: TRBV6-5
D: .
size: .

CDR3: CASSLTYSNQPQHF
DNA: TGTGCCAGCAGCTTAACTTATAGCAATCAGCCCCAGCATTTT
J: TRBJ1-5
V: TRBV7-2
D: .
size: .

CDR3: CASRLQGPYGYTF
DNA: TGTGCCAGCAGACTACAGGGACCCTATGGCTACACCTTC
J: TRBJ1-2
V: TRBV28
D: .
size: .

CDR3: CASSIGQGYEQYF
DNA: TGTGCCAGTAGTATTGGGCAGGGCTACGAGCAGTACTTC
J: TRBJ2-7
V: TRBV19
D: .
size: .